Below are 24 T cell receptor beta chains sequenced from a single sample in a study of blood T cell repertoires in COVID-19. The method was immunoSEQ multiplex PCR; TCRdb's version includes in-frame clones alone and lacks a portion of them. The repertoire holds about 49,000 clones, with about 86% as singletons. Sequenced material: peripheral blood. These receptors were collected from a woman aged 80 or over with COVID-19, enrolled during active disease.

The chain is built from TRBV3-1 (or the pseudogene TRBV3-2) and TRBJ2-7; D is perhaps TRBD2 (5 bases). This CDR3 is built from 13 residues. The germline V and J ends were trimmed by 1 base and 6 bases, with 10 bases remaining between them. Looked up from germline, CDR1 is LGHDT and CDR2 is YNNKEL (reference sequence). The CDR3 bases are TGTGCCAGCAGCCAAGTCGAGAGGGCCGAGCAGTACTTC. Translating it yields CASSQVERAEQYF.

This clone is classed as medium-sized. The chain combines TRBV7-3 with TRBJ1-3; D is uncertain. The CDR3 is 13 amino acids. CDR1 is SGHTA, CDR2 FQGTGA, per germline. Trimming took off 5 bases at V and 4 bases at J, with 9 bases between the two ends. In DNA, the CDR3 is TGTGCCAGCAGCCAATGGGAGGGAAACACCATATATTTT. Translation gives CASSQWEGNTIYF.

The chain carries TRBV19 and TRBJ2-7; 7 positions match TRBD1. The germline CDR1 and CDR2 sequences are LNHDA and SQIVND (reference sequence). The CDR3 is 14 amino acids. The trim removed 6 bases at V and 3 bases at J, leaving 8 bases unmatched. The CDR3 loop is CASSDRDPRYEQYF. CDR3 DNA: TGTGCCAGTAGCGACAGGGACCCCCGCTACGAGCAGTACTTC.

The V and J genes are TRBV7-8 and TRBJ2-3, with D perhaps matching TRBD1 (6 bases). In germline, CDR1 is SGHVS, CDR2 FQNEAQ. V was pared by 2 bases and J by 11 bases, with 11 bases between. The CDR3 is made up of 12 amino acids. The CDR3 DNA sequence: TGTGCCAGCAGCTTACCGAAGGGGGAGCAGTATTTT. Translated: CASSLPKGEQYF.

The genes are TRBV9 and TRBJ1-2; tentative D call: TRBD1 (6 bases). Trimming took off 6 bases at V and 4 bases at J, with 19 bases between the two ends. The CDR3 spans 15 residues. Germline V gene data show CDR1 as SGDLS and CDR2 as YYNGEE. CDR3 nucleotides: TGTGCCAGCAATTTTGATTCACAGGGTCTCTATGGCTACACCTTC. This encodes CASNFDSQGLYGYTF. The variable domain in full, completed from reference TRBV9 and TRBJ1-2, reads DSGVTQTPKHLITATGQRVTLRCSPRSGDLSVYWYQQSLDQGLQFLIQYYNGEERAKGNILERFSAQQFPDLHSELNLSSLELGDSALYFCASNFDSQGLYGYTFGSGTRLTVV.

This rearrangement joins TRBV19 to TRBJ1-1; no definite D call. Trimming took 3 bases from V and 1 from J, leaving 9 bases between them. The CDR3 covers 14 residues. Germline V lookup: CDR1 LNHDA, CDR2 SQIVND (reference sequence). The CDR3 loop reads CASSIYSANTEAFF. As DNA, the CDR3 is TGTGCCAGTAGTATTTATAGCGCGAACACTGAAGCTTTCTTT.

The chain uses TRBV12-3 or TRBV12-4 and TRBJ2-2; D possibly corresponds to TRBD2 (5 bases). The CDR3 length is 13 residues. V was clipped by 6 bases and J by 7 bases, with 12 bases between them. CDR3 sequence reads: CASRATRGGELFF. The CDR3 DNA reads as TGTGCCAGCAGAGCCACCCGGGGCGGGGAGCTGTTTTTT.

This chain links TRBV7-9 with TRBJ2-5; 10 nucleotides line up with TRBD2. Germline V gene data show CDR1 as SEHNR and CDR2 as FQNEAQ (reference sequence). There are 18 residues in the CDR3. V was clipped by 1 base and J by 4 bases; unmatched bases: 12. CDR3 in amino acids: CASSLGSLAGVSVETQYF. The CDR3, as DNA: TGTGCCAGCAGCTTAGGGTCGCTAGCGGGAGTATCAGTAGAGACCCAGTACTTC.

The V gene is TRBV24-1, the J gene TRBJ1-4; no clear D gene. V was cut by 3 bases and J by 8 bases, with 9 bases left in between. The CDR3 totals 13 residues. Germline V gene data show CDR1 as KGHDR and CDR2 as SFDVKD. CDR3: CATSDLNQEKLFF. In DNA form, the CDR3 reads TGTGCCACCAGTGATCTCAATCAGGAAAAACTGTTTTTT.

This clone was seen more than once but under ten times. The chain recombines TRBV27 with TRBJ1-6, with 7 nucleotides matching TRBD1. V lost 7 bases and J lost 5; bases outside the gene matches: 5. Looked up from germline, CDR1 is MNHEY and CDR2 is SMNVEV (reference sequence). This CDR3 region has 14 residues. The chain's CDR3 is CASNKQGNNSPLHF. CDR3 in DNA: TGTGCCAGCAATAAACAGGGGAATAATTCACCCCTCCACTTT.

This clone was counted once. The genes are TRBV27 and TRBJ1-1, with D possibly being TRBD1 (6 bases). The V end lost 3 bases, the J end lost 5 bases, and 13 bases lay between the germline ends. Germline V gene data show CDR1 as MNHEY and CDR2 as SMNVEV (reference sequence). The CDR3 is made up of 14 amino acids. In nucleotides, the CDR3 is TGTGCCAGCAGTTTCGGGACCCAGGGGACTGAAGCTTTCTTT. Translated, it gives CASSFGTQGTEAFF.

The CDR3 coding sequence is TGTGCCAGCTCACCTTACCGGGACAGCAATGAGCAGTTCTTC. Encoded protein: CASSPYRDSNEQFF. The V gene is TRBV18, the J gene TRBJ2-1; 7 positions agree with TRBD1. With 3 bases clipped from V and 6 bases from J, the junction kept 5 bases outside the gene matches. Looked up from germline, CDR1 is KGHSH and CDR2 is LQKENI. The CDR3 is made up of 14 amino acids.

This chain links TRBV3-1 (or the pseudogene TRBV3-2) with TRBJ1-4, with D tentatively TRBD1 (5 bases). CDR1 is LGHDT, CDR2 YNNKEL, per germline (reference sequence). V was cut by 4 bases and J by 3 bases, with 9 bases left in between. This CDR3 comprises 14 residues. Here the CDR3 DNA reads TGTGCCAGCAGCCGCAAAGGGGCTAATGAAAAACTGTTTTTT. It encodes CASSRKGANEKLFF.

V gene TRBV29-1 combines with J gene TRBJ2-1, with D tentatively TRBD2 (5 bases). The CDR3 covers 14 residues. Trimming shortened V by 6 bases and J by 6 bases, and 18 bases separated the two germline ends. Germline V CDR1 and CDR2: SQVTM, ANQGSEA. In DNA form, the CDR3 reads TGCAGCGTCAACCCCAGCGGAGAGACCAATGAGCAGTTCTTC. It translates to CSVNPSGETNEQFF.

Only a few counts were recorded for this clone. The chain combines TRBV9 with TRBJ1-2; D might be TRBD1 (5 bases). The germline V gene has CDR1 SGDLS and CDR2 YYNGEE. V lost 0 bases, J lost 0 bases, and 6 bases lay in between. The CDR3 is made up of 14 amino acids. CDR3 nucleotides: TGTGCCAGCAGCGTAGGGGGGGCTAACTATGGCTACACCTTC. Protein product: CASSVGGANYGYTF.

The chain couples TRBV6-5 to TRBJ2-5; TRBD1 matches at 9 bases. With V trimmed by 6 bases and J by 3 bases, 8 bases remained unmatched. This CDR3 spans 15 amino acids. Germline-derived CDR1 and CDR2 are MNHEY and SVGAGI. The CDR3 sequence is CASSPLGQGEETQYF. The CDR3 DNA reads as TGTGCCAGCAGCCCCCTGGGACAGGGAGAAGAGACCCAGTACTTC.

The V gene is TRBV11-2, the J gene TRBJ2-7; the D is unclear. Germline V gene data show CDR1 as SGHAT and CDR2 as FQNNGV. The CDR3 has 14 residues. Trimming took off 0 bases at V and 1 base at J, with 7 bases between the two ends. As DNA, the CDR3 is TGTGCCAGCAGCTTAGATAGAACTTCCTACGAGCAGTACTTC. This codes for CASSLDRTSYEQYF.

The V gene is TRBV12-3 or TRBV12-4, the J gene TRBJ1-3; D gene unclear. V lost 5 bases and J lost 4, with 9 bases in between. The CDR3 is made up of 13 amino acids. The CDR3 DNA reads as TGTGCCAGCAGTGGCCTCGGGGGAAACACCATATATTTT. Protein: CASSGLGGNTIYF.

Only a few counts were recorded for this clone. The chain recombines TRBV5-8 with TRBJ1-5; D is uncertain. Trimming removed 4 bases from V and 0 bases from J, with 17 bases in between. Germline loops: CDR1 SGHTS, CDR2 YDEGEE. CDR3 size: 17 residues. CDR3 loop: CASSDDRGSYSNQPQHF. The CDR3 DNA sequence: TGTGCCAGCAGCGACGACCGGGGAAGTTATAGCAATCAGCCCCAGCATTTT.

The DNA of the CDR3 is TGTGCCAGTAGTACCTTTGCAGGCTATGGCTACACCTTC. Amino acids: CASSTFAGYGYTF. This rearrangement joins TRBV19 to TRBJ1-2; no reliable D call. Germline loops: CDR1 LNHDA, CDR2 SQIVND (reference sequence). CDR3 length: 13 residues. Trimming took 4 bases from V and 4 from J, leaving 10 bases between them. Full variable domain (missing parts from reference TRBV19 and TRBJ1-2): DGGITQSPKYLFRKEGQNVTLSCEQNLNHDAMYWYRQDPGQGLRLIYYSQIVNDFQKGDIAEGYSVSREKKESFPLTVTSAQKNPTAFYLCASSTFAGYGYTFGSGTRLTVV.

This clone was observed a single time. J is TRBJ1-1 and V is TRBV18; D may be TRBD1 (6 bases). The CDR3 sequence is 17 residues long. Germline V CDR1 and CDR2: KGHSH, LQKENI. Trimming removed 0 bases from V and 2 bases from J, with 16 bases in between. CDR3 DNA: TGTGCCAGCTCACCACCATCAGGGGATGAGAGAAACACTGAAGCTTTCTTT. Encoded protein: CASSPPSGDERNTEAFF. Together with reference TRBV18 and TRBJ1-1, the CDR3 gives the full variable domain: NAGVMQNPRHLVRRRGQEARLRCSPMKGHSHVYWYRQLPEEGLKFMVYLQKENIIDESGMPKERFSAEFPKEGPSILRIQQVVRGDSAAYFCASSPPSGDERNTEAFFGQGTRLTVV.

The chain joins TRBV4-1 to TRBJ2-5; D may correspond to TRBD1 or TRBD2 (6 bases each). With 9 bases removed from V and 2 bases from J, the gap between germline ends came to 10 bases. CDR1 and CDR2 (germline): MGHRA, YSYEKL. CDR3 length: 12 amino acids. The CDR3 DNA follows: TGCGCCAGTAGCGGACAGCAAGAGACCCAGTACTTC. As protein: CASSGQQETQYF.

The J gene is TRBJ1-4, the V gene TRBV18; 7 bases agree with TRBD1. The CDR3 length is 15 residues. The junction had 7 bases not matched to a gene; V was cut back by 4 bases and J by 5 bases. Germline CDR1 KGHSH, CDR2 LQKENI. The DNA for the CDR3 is TGTGCCAGCTCACTCTGGACAGGACAAAATGAAAAACTGTTTTTT. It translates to CASSLWTGQNEKLFF.

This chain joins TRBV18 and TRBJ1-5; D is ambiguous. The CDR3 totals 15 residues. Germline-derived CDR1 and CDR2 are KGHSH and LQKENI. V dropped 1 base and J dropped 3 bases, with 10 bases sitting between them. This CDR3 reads CASSPRQSNNQPQHF. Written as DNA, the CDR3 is TGTGCCAGCTCACCACGGCAGTCGAACAATCAGCCCCAGCATTTT.